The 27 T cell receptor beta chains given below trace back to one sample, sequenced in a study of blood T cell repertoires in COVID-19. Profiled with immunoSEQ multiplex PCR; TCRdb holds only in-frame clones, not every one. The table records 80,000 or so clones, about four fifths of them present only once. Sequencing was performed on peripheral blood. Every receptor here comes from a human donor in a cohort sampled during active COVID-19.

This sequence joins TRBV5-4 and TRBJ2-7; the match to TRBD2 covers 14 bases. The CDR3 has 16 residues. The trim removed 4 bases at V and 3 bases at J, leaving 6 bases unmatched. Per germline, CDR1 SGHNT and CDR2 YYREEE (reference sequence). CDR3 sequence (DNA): TGTGCCAGCAGCCCTGGGACTAGCGGGGGTTTCTACGAGCAGTACTTC. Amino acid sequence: CASSPGTSGGFYEQYF.

DNA for the CDR3: TGTGCCAGCTCGGCGGATTTAGGCAATCAGCCCCAGCATTTT. Translation: CASSADLGNQPQHF. V gene TRBV2 combines with J gene TRBJ1-5; no firm D call. This CDR3 has 14 amino acids. The V gene's germline CDR1 is SNHLY and CDR2 FYNNEI. V dropped 8 bases and J dropped 2 bases, with 13 bases sitting between them.

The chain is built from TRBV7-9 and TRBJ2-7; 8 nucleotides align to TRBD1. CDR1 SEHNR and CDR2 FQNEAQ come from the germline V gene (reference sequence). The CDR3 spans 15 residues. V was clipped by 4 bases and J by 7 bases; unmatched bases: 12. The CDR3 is CASSSSGTGSSEQYF. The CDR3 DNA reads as TGTGCCAGCAGCTCTTCCGGGACAGGCTCCTCAGAGCAGTACTTC. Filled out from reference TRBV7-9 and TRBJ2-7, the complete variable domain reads DTGVSQNPRHKITKRGQNVTFRCDPISEHNRLYWYRQTLGQGPEFLTYFQNEAQLEKSRLLSDRFSAERPKGSFSTLEIQRTEQGDSAMYLCASSSSGTGSSEQYFGPGTRLTVT.

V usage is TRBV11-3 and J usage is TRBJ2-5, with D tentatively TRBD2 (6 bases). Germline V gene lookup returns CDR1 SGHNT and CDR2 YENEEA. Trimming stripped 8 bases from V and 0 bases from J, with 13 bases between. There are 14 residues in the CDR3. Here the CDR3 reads CASGRTMYQETQYF. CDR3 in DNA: TGTGCCAGCGGGAGGACTATGTACCAAGAGACCCAGTACTTC. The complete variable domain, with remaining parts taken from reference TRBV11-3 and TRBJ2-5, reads EAGVVQSPRYKIIEKKQPVAFWCNPISGHNTLYWYLQNLGQGPELLIRYENEEAVDDSQLPKDRFSAERLKGVDSTLKIQPAELGDSAVYLCASGRTMYQETQYFGPGTRLLVL.

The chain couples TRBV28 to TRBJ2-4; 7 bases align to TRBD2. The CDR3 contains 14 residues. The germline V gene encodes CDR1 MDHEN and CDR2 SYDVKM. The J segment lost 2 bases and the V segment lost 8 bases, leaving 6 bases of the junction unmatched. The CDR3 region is CASSPGGTKNIQYF. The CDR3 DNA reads TGTGCCAGCTCTCCGGGGGGAACCAAAAACATTCAGTACTTC.

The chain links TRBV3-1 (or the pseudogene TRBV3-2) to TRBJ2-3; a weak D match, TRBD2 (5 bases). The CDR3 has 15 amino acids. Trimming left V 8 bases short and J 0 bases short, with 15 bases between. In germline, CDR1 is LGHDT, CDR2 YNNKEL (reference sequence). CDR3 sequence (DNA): TGTGCCAGCGGGCCAACTAGGGCCAGCACAGATACGCAGTATTTT. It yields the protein CASGPTRASTDTQYF.

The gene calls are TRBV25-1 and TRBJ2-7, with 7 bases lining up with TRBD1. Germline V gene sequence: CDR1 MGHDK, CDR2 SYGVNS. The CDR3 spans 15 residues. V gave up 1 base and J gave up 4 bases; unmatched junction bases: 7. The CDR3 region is CASSEFDREGYEQYF. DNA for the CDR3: TGTGCCAGCAGTGAATTTGACAGGGAAGGTTACGAGCAGTACTTC.

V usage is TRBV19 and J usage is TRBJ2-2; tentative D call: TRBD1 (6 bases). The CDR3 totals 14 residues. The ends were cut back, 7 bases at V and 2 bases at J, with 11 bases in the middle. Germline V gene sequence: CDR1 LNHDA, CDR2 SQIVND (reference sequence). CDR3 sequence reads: CASKGGPNTGELFF. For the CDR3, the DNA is TGTGCCAGTAAAGGGGGTCCAAACACCGGGGAGCTGTTTTTT.

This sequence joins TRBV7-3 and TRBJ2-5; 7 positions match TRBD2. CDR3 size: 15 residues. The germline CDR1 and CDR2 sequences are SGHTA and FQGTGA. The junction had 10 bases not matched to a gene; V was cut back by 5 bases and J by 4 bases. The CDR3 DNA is TGTGCCAGCAGCAAAGCGGGGAACGCGGCAGAGACCCAGTACTTC. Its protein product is CASSKAGNAAETQYF. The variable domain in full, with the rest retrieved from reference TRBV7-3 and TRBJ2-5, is GAGVSQTPSNKVTEKGKYVELRCDPISGHTALYWYRQSLGQGPEFLIYFQGTGAADDSGLPNDRFFAVRPEGSVSTLKIQRTERGDSAVYLCASSKAGNAAETQYFGPGTRLLVL.

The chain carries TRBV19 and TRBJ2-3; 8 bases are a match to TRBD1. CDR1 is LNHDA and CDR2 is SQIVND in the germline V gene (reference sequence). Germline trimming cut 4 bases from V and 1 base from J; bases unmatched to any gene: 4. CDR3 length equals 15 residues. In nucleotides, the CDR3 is TGTGCCAGTAGTACCCAGGGACAGGGCACAGATACGCAGTATTTT. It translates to CASSTQGQGTDTQYF. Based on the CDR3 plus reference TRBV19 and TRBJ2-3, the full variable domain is DGGITQSPKYLFRKEGQNVTLSCEQNLNHDAMYWYRQDPGQGLRLIYYSQIVNDFQKGDIAEGYSVSREKKESFPLTVTSAQKNPTAFYLCASSTQGQGTDTQYFGPGTRLTVL.

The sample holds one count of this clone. The chain's CDR3 is CASTRQGGNTEAFF. The DNA of the CDR3 is TGTGCCAGCACGAGACAGGGAGGGAACACTGAAGCTTTCTTT. The J gene is TRBJ1-1, the V gene TRBV2; 7 bases are a match to TRBD1. J gave up 1 base and V 7 bases, and 6 bases lay outside the gene matches. The CDR3 runs 14 residues. Germline V lookup: CDR1 SNHLY, CDR2 FYNNEI.

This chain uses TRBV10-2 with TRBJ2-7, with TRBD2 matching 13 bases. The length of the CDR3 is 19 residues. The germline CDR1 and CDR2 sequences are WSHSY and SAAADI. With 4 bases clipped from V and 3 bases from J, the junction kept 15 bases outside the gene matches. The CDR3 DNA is TGCGCCAGCAGTGGCGAGACTAGCGGGAGGAGAGGTGTTATCTACGAGCAGTACTTC. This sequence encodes CASSGETSGRRGVIYEQYF.

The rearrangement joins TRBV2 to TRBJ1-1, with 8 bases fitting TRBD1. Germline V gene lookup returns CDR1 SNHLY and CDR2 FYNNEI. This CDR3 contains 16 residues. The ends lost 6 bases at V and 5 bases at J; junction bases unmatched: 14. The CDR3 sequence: CASRASSGGQGTEAFF. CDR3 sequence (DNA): TGTGCCAGCAGGGCTTCCTCCGGCGGACAGGGAACTGAAGCTTTCTTT.

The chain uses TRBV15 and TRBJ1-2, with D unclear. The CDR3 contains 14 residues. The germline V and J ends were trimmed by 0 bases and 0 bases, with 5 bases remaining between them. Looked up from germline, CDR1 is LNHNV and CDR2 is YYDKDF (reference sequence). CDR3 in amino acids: CATSREQTNYGYTF. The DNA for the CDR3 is TGTGCCACCAGCAGAGAGCAGACTAACTATGGCTACACCTTC.

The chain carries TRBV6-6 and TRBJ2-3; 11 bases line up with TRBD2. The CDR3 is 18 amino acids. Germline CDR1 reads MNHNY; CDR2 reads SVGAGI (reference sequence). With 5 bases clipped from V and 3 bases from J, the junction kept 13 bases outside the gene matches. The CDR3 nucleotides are TGTGCCAGCAGTCGGCGGTTAGCGGGGGGGGTCGGTACAGATACGCAGTATTTT. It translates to CASSRRLAGGVGTDTQYF.

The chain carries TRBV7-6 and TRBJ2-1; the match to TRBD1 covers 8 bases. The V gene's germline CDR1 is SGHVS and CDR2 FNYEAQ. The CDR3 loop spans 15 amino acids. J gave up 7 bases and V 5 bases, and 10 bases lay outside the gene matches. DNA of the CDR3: TGTGCCAGCAGCCTTCAGCAGGGGGCAGCGAATGAGCAGTTCTTC. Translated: CASSLQQGAANEQFF. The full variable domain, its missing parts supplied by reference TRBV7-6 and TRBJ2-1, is GAGVSQSPRYKVTKRGQDVALRCDPISGHVSLYWYRQALGQGPEFLTYFNYEAQQDKSGLPNDRFSAERPEGSISTLTIQRTEQRDSAMYRCASSLQQGAANEQFFGPGTRLTVL.

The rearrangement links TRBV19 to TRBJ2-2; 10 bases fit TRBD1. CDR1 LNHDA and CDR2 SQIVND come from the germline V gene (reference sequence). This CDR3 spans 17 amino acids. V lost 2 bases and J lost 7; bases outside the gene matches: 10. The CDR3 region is CASSIPGQGYESGELFF. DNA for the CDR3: TGTGCCAGTAGTATACCGGGACAGGGGTATGAAAGCGGGGAGCTGTTTTTT.

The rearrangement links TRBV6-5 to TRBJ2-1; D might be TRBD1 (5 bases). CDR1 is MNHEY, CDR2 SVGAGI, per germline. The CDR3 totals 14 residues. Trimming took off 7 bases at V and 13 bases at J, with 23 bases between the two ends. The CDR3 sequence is CASTPERRRTTQFF. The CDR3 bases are TGTGCCAGCACCCCCGAGCGCAGGCGGACAACCCAGTTCTTC.

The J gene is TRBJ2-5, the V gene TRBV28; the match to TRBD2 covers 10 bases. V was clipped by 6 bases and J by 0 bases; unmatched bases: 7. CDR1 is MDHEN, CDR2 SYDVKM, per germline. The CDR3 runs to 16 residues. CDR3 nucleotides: TGTGCCAGCAGCCCAATGGGGACTAGCGACCAAGAGACCCAGTACTTC. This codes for CASSPMGTSDQETQYF.

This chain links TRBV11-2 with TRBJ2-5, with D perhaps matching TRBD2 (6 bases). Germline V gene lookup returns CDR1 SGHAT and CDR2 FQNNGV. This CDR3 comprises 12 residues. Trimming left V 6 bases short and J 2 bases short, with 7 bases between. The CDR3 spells CASSREQETQYF. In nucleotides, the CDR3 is TGTGCCAGCAGTCGGGAGCAAGAGACCCAGTACTTC. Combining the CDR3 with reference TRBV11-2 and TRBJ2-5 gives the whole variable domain EAGVAQSPRYKIIEKRQSVAFWCNPISGHATLYWYQQILGQGPKLLIQFQNNGVVDDSQLPKDRFSAERLKGVDSTLKIQPAKLEDSAVYLCASSREQETQYFGPGTRLLVL.

The CDR3 here is CASSPGDSNQPQHF. CDR3 bases: TGTGCCAGCTCACCAGGAGATAGCAATCAGCCCCAGCATTTT. The J gene is TRBJ1-5, the V gene TRBV18; D is unclear. Germline V CDR1 and CDR2: KGHSH, LQKENI. The V gene lost 2 bases and the J gene lost 0 bases, with 5 bases spanning the gap. The CDR3 extends over 14 amino acids.

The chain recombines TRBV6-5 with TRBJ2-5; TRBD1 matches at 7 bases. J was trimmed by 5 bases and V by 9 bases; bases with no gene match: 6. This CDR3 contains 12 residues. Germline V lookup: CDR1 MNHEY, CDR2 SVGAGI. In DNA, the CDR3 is TGTGCCAGTTCAGGGGGAGCGGAGACCCAGTACTTC. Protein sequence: CASSGGAETQYF.

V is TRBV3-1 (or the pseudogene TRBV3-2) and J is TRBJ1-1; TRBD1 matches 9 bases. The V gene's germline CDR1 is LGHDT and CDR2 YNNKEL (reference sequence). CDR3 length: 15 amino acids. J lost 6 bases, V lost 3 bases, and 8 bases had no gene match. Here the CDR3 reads CASSHAGTGFSEAFF. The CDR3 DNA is TGTGCCAGCAGCCATGCCGGGACAGGGTTTTCTGAAGCTTTCTTT.

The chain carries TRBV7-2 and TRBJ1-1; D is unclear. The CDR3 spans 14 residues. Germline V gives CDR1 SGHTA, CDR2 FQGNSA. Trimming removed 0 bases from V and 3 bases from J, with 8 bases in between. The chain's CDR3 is CASSLAGVDTEAFF. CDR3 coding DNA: TGTGCCAGCAGCTTAGCCGGGGTTGACACTGAAGCTTTCTTT.

CDR3 DNA sequence: TGTGCCAGCAGCTTACAGCGGGGGACCTACGAGCAGTACTTC. Translating gives CASSLQRGTYEQYF. The chain combines TRBV7-8 with TRBJ2-7, with 8 bases fitting TRBD2. The CDR3 has 14 residues. The V gene's germline CDR1 is SGHVS and CDR2 FQNEAQ. V gave up 2 bases and J gave up 2 bases; unmatched junction bases: 2.

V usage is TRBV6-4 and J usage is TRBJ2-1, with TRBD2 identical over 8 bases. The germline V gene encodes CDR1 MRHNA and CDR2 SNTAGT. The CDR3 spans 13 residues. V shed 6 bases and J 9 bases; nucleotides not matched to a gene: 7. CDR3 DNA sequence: TGTGCCAGCAGAAGCGGGAGTGCGGGTGAGCAGTTCTTC. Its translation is CASRSGSAGEQFF.

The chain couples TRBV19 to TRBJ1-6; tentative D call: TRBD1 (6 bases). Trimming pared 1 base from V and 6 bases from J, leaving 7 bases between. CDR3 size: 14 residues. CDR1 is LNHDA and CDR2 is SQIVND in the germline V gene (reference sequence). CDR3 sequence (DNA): TGTGCCAGTAGTATAGCAGGGGTTAATTCACCCCTCCACTTT. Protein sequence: CASSIAGVNSPLHF.